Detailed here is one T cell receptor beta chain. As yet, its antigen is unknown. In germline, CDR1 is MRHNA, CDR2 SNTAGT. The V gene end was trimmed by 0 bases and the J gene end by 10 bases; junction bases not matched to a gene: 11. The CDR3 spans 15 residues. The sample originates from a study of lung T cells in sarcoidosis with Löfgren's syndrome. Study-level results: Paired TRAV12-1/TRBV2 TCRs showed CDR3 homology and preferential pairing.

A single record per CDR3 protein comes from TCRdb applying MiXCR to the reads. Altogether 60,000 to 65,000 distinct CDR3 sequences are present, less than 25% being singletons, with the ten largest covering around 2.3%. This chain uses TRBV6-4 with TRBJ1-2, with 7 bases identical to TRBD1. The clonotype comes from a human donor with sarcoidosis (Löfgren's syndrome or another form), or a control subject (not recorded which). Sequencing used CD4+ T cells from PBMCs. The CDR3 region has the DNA TGTGCCAGCAGTGACTCCCCCGGACAGGCCGGTCTCTACACCTTC. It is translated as CASSDSPGQAGLYTF.